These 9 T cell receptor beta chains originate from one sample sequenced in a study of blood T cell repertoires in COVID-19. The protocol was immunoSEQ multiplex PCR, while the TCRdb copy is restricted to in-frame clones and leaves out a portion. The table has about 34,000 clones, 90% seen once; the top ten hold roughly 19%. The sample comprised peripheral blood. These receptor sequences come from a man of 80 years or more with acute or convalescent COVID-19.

CDR3 DNA: TGTGCCAGCAGCGCCTTCAGGGGACAGGGTACAGATACGCAGTATTTT. This translates into CASSAFRGQGTDTQYF. The chain carries TRBV27 and TRBJ2-3; 9 bases line up with TRBD1. CDR1 and CDR2 (germline): MNHEY, SMNVEV (reference sequence). CDR3 length: 16 residues. Trimming cost V 6 bases and J 3 bases; bases outside gene matches: 10.

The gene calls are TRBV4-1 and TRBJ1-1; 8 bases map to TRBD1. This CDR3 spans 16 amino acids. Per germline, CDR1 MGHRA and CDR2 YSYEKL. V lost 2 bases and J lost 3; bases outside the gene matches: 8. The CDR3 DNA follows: TGCGCCAGCAGCCAAACGCGACAGGGGAGGCACACTGAAGCTTTCTTT. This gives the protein CASSQTRQGRHTEAFF.

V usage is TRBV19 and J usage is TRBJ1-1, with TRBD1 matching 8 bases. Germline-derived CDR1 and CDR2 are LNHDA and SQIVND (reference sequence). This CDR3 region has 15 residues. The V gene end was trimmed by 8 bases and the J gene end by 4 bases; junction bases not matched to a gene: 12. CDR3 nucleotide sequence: TGTGCCAGTCGTGACAGGGGAAAGGTTAGCACTGAAGCTTTCTTT. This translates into CASRDRGKVSTEAFF.

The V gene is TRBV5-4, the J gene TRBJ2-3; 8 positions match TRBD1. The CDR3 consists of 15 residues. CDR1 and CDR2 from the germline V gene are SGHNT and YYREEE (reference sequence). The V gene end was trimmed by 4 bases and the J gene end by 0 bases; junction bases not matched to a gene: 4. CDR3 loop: CASSPRTGSTDTQYF. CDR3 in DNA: TGTGCCAGCAGCCCCCGGACAGGGAGCACAGATACGCAGTATTTT.

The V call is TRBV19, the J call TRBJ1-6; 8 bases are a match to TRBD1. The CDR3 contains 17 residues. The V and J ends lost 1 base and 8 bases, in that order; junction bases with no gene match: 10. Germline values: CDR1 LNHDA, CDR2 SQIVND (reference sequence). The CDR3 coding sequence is TGTGCCAGTAGTATAGGAGGACAGGGTAGGGGGTATTCACCCCTCCACTTT. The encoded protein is CASSIGGQGRGYSPLHF.

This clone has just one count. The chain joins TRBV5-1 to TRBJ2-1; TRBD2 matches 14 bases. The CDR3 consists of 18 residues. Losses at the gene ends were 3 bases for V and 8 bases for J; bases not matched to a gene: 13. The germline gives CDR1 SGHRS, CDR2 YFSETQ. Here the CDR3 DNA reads TGCGCCAGCAGCTGGGCCGGACTAGCGGGGGGACCCCGATATGAGCAGTTCTTC. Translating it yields CASSWAGLAGGPRYEQFF.

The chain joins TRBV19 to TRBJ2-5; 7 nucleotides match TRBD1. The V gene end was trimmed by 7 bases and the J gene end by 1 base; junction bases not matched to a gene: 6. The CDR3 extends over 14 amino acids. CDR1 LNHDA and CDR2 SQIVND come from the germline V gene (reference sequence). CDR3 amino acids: CASNRGRAQETQYF. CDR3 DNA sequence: TGTGCCAGTAACAGGGGCAGGGCCCAAGAGACCCAGTACTTC. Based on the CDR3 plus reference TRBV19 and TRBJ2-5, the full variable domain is DGGITQSPKYLFRKEGQNVTLSCEQNLNHDAMYWYRQDPGQGLRLIYYSQIVNDFQKGDIAEGYSVSREKKESFPLTVTSAQKNPTAFYLCASNRGRAQETQYFGPGTRLLVL.

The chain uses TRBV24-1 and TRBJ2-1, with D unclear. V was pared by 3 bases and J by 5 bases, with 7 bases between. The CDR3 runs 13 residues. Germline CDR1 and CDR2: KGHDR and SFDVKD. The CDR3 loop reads CATSDPQDNEQFF. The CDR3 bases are TGTGCCACCAGTGATCCCCAGGACAATGAGCAGTTCTTC.

The CDR3 DNA sequence: TGTGCCAGCAGCAAAGAGAGACTAGCGGGCCTTACTAGCACAGATACGCAGTATTTT. The encoded protein is CASSKERLAGLTSTDTQYF. V usage is TRBV21-1 and J usage is TRBJ2-3; the table's D gene call, TRBD2, was not cross checked with the DNA. TRBV21-1 is designated a pseudogene. This CDR3 has 19 amino acids.